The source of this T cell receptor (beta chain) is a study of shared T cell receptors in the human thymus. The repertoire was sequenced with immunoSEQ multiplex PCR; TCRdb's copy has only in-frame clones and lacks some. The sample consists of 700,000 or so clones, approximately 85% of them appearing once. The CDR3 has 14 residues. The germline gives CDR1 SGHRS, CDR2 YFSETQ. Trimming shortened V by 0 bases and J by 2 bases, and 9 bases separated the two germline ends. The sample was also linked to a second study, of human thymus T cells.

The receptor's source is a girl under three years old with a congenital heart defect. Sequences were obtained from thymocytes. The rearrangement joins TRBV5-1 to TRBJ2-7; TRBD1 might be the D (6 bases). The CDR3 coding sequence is TGCGCCAGCAGCTTGGACCCAGGGGCCTACGAGCAGTACTTC. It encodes CASSLDPGAYEQYF.